The 17 T cell receptor beta chains in this list originate from one sample, sequenced in a study of blood T cells in healthy people across ages. The authors ran a second PCR of about 7 to 11 cycles using a sample-barcoded 5' primer and a J-beta primer mix. TCRdb independently ran MiXCR on the 5' RACE reads; one entry per CDR3 protein. The data hold some 710,000 distinct CDR3 sequences, with about 47% observed a single time. The sequenced sample consisted of blood. The receptors were sampled from a man aged 80 or over in good health.

This chain uses TRBV3-1 with TRBJ1-2, with unresolved D. Germline V gene data show CDR1 as LGHDT and CDR2 as YNNKEL (reference sequence). This CDR3 region has 13 residues. Trimming left V 0 bases short and J 8 bases short, with 10 bases between. The CDR3 region has the DNA TGTGCCAGCAGCCAAGATCCTTCCCTAGGCTACACCTTC. Translation gives CASSQDPSLGYTF.

V is TRBV9 and J is TRBJ2-1, with D tentatively TRBD1 or TRBD2 (5 bases each). The CDR3 length is 16 residues. Germline CDR1 and CDR2: SGDLS and YYNGEE. Trimming left V 0 bases short and J 2 bases short, with 12 bases between. DNA of the CDR3: TGTGCCAGCAGCGTAGCTGAGGGGCTAGCCTACAATGAGCAGTTCTTC. The encoded protein is CASSVAEGLAYNEQFF.

This clonotype was seen many times. V usage is TRBV29-1 and J usage is TRBJ2-2; the D gene is possibly TRBD1 (5 bases). CDR1 is SQVTM, CDR2 ANQGSEA, per germline. The ends were cut back, 6 bases at V and 0 bases at J, with 17 bases in the middle. The length of the CDR3 is 16 residues. The CDR3: CSVMGWGSSNTGELFF. Here the CDR3 DNA reads TGCAGCGTGATGGGTTGGGGCAGTTCGAACACCGGGGAGCTGTTTTTT.

The chain joins TRBV24-1 to TRBJ2-3; D remains unclear. Germline lookup yields CDR1 KGHDR and CDR2 SFDVKD. The V end lost 4 bases, the J end lost 7 bases, and 11 bases lay between the germline ends. The CDR3 length is 13 residues. CDR3 sequence (DNA): TGTGCCACCAGTGACCGAATCTCAAATACGCAGTATTTT. This encodes CATSDRISNTQYF.

This clonotype was detected once. The chain combines TRBV6-2 or TRBV6-3 with TRBJ2-3; 12 positions match TRBD2. Germline CDR1 reads MNHEY; CDR2 reads SVGEGT. The CDR3 runs 18 residues. The V and J ends lost 6 bases and 0 bases, in that order; junction bases with no gene match: 10. The CDR3 spells CASRKHGTSGQSTDTQYF. The CDR3 coding sequence is TGTGCCAGCAGGAAACATGGGACTAGCGGGCAGAGCACAGATACGCAGTATTTT.

The table lists this clonotype with a few counts. The rearrangement joins TRBV4-3 to TRBJ1-5; D gene uncertain. This CDR3 has 13 amino acids. Trimming shortened V by 1 base and J by 6 bases, and 7 bases separated the two germline ends. Germline CDR1 is LGHNA and CDR2 is YSLEER. Here the CDR3 DNA reads TGCGCCAGCAGCCAAGTTGTTGGTCAGCCCCAGCATTTT. Encoded protein: CASSQVVGQPQHF.

This clonotype was detected a few times. The rearrangement uses TRBV5-6 and TRBJ2-5; tentative D call: TRBD1 (6 bases). The V end was cut by 4 bases, the J end by 4 bases, with 11 bases between. CDR1 and CDR2 (germline): SGHDT, YYEEEE. This CDR3 region has 13 residues. This CDR3 reads CASSVGQRETQYF. In DNA, the CDR3 is TGTGCCAGCAGCGTGGGACAAAGAGAGACCCAGTACTTC.

The chain couples TRBV7-2 to TRBJ2-3; D perhaps matches TRBD2 (6 bases). The length of the CDR3 is 15 residues. The V end was cut by 1 base, the J end by 6 bases, with 14 bases between. Germline-derived CDR1 and CDR2 are SGHTA and FQGNSA. CDR3 in amino acids: CASSLEAGLMDTQYF. The CDR3 DNA sequence: TGTGCCAGCAGCTTAGAGGCGGGATTAATGGATACGCAGTATTTT.

By proportion, this clonotype is medium-sized (0.01 to 0.1%). The V call is TRBV29-1, the J call TRBJ2-5; 9 nucleotides line up with TRBD1. V was clipped by 5 bases and J by 13 bases; unmatched bases: 17. CDR1 and CDR2 from the germline V gene are SQVTM and ANQGSEA. The CDR3 loop spans 14 amino acids. The CDR3 nucleotides read TGCAGCGTTAACGCCGGGACAGGGAGCATCGTGGTGTACTTC. Translating it yields CSVNAGTGSIVVYF.

The CDR3 sequence is CASSLDGTLMEQYF. CDR3 coding DNA: TGCGCCAGCAGCTTGGACGGGACACTAATGGAGCAGTACTTC. The chain employs TRBV5-1 and TRBJ2-7, with D perhaps matching TRBD1 (6 bases). Germline V gene sequence: CDR1 SGHRS, CDR2 YFSETQ. CDR3 length: 14 residues. Trimming shortened V by 0 bases and J by 7 bases, and 14 bases separated the two germline ends.

The chain employs TRBV20-1 and TRBJ2-7, with 8 positions matching TRBD1. The CDR3 has 15 residues. Germline V gives CDR1 DFQATT, CDR2 SNEGSKA (reference sequence). After removal of 0 bases from V and 7 bases from J, the junction contained 11 bases not matched to a gene. CDR3 nucleotides: TGCAGTGCTAGAGATAAGGACAGGGCTTTGGGAGAGCAGTACTTC. Protein product: CSARDKDRALGEQYF.

The genes are TRBV5-1 and TRBJ2-2; D possibly matches TRBD1 or TRBD2 (5 bases each). Germline loops: CDR1 SGHRS, CDR2 YFSETQ. The CDR3 extends over 15 amino acids. Between the trimmed V and J ends, which lost 7 bases and 0 bases, there was a span of 13 bases. For the CDR3, the DNA is TGCGCCAGCGGTCTAAGAGGGGCGAACACCGGGGAGCTGTTTTTT. Its protein is CASGLRGANTGELFF.

This clonotype has just a few counts. The chain couples TRBV7-9 to TRBJ2-7; D uncertain. The CDR3 length is 14 residues. Between the trimmed V and J ends, which lost 2 bases and 0 bases, there was a span of 8 bases. Per the germline V gene, CDR1 is SEHNR and CDR2 is FQNEAQ (reference sequence). The CDR3 DNA sequence: TGTGCCAGCAGCTTACCAGAAATCTCCTACGAGCAGTACTTC. This codes for CASSLPEISYEQYF.

This clonotype was picked up a small number of times. This sequence joins TRBV4-2 and TRBJ2-1; D is undetermined. There are 15 residues in the CDR3. The germline V gene encodes CDR1 LGHNA and CDR2 YNFKEQ. Trimming took 0 bases from V and 0 from J, leaving 6 bases between them. CDR3 region: CASSQESSSYNEQFF. The CDR3 DNA follows: TGTGCCAGCAGCCAAGAATCGAGCTCCTACAATGAGCAGTTCTTC.

The CDR3 sequence is CASSARLAGEETQYF. The CDR3 nucleotides read TGTGCCAGCAGCGCAAGACTAGCGGGAGAGGAGACCCAGTACTTC. V and J are TRBV7-2 and TRBJ2-4; the match to TRBD2 covers 12 bases. The better agreement between TRBJ2-5 and the DNA end casts doubt on the J call. CDR1 is SGHTA and CDR2 is FQGNSA in the germline V gene. This CDR3 has 15 residues.

About this clonotype itself: A much larger clone sits a single nucleotide away, making a read error possible. The chain combines TRBV9 with TRBJ2-1; tentatively, D is TRBD1 or TRBD2 (7 bases each). V was clipped by 1 base and J by 6 bases, with 17 bases between them. From germline, CDR1 is SGDLS and CDR2 YYNGEE. The CDR3 runs to 16 residues. CDR3 sequence (DNA): TGTGCCAGCAGCGTATCAGGGGGGGAGGGCCTCAATGAGCAGTTCTTC. Its translation is CASSVSGGEGLNEQFF.

This clonotype has a single count. The chain couples TRBV7-9 to TRBJ2-5; TRBD2 is a possible D gene (5 bases). The CDR3 has 13 residues. In germline, CDR1 is SEHNR, CDR2 FQNEAQ (reference sequence). V lost 3 bases, J lost 11 bases, and 16 bases lay in between. CDR3 in amino acids: CASSFRVAGEQYF. In DNA form, the CDR3 reads TGTGCCAGCAGCTTCCGGGTCGCCGGGGAGCAGTACTTC.